Below are 9 T cell receptor beta chains sequenced from a single sample in a study of CD8+CD57+ T cells in acquired aplastic anemia. Sequencing involved patients with CD8+CD57+ cell expansion previously shown by flow cytometry. According to the study, genomic DNA was the template for TCR beta VDJ and CDR3 profiling. TCRdb itself ran the reads through MiXCR, one entry per CDR3 protein. The repertoire holds 200,000 or so distinct CDR3 sequences, with less than 60% as singletons. The material sequenced was sorted CD4+, CD8+, or CD8+CD57+ T cells (not recorded which) from PBMCs. The receptors come from a human donor with aplastic anemia.

This chain uses TRBV14 with TRBJ2-3; the D is unclear. CDR1 and CDR2 from the germline V gene are SGHDN and FVKESK. The CDR3 is 15 residues long. Deletions cut 0 bases from V and 2 bases from J, with 9 bases between. The CDR3 here is CASSQDMATTDTQYF. The CDR3 DNA follows: TGTGCCAGCAGCCAAGATATGGCGACCACAGATACGCAGTATTTT.

This clonotype was seen many times. The genes are TRBV20-1 and TRBJ1-6; 11 bases fit TRBD1. Germline CDR1 and CDR2: DFQATT and SNEGSKA (reference sequence). The ends lost 6 bases at V and 6 bases at J; junction bases unmatched: 4. This CDR3 contains 14 residues. CDR3 sequence: CSAAGTGGNSPLHF. The CDR3 region has the DNA TGCAGTGCGGCAGGGACAGGGGGTAATTCACCCCTCCACTTT.

The chain carries TRBV6-4 and TRBJ2-3; D is possibly TRBD2 (5 bases). CDR1 and CDR2 (germline): MRHNA, SNTAGT. This CDR3 is 17 amino acids long. V lost 0 bases, J lost 0 bases, and 13 bases lay in between. CDR3 bases: TGTGCCAGCAGTGACTCGAATTCCGGGGTAAGCACAGATACGCAGTATTTT. This encodes CASSDSNSGVSTDTQYF.

The chain is built from TRBV7-2 and TRBJ2-7; TRBD1 aligns across 7 bases. Germline lookup yields CDR1 SGHTA and CDR2 FQGNSA. The CDR3 totals 15 residues. V was pared by 1 base and J by 3 bases, with 6 bases of the junction left unmatched. CDR3 amino acids: CASSLVWTGDYEQYF. The CDR3 nucleotides are TGTGCCAGCAGCTTAGTCTGGACAGGAGACTACGAGCAGTACTTC.

The chain is built from TRBV9 and TRBJ2-1; possible D gene TRBD2, 6 bases. With 3 bases removed from V and 6 bases from J, the gap between germline ends came to 13 bases. This CDR3 has 14 residues. In germline, CDR1 is SGDLS, CDR2 YYNGEE. The CDR3 loop reads CASSDPRRVNEQFF. The CDR3 nucleotides read TGTGCCAGCAGCGATCCTAGGAGGGTCAATGAGCAGTTCTTC.

A few counts support this clonotype. The chain is built from TRBV5-4 and TRBJ1-3; no firm D call. The CDR3 spans 14 residues. V lost 0 bases to trimming and J lost 6 bases, with 10 bases between them. The germline gives CDR1 SGHNT, CDR2 YYREEE (reference sequence). CDR3 loop: CASSLGRSLNTIYF. CDR3 DNA sequence: TGTGCCAGCAGCTTGGGCAGGAGCTTAAACACCATATATTTT.

V usage is TRBV4-1 and J usage is TRBJ1-6; no firm D call. The CDR3 is made up of 14 amino acids. The V end was cut by 5 bases, the J end by 7 bases, with 12 bases between. CDR1 is MGHRA, CDR2 YSYEKL, per germline. CDR3 sequence: CASSVGDGNSPLHF. DNA for the CDR3: TGCGCCAGCAGCGTAGGTGATGGGAATTCACCCCTCCACTTT.

This clonotype has ten or more counts. The chain combines TRBV2 with TRBJ2-5; D perhaps matches TRBD2 (6 bases). V gave up 5 bases and J gave up 4 bases, with 11 bases separating them. The germline gives CDR1 SNHLY, CDR2 FYNNEI. The CDR3 consists of 13 residues. CDR3 nucleotides: TGTGCCAGCAGTCGGGACTCCGGAGAGACCCAGTACTTC. Translating gives CASSRDSGETQYF.

In this sample, this clonotype turned up a few times. The chain combines TRBV27 with TRBJ2-3; D unresolved. This CDR3 has 14 residues. V lost 5 bases, J lost 6 bases, and 15 bases lay in between. Germline CDR1 MNHEY, CDR2 SMNVEV (reference sequence). DNA of the CDR3: TGTGCCAGCAGTAATCTAGACCTCAGGGATACGCAGTATTTT. Translation: CASSNLDLRDTQYF.